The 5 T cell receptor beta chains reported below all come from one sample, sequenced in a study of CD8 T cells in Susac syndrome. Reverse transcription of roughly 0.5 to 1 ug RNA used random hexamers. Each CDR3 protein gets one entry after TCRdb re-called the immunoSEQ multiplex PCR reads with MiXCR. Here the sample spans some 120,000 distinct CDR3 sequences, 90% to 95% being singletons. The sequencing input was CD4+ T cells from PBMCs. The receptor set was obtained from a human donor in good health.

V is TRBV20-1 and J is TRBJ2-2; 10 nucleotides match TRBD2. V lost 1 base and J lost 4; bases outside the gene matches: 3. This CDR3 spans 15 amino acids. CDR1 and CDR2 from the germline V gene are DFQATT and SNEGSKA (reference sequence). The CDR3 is CSARGTSGFTGELFF. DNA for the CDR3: TGCAGTGCTAGAGGGACTAGCGGCTTCACCGGGGAGCTGTTTTTT.

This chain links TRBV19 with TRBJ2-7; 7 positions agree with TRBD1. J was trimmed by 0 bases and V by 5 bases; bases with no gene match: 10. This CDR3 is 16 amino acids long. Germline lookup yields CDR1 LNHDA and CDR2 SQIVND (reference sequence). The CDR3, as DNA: TGTGCCAGTAGTCCTGGGACAGCCTCATCCTCCTACGAGCAGTACTTC. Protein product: CASSPGTASSSYEQYF. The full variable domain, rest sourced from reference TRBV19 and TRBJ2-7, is DGGITQSPKYLFRKEGQNVTLSCEQNLNHDAMYWYRQDPGQGLRLIYYSQIVNDFQKGDIAEGYSVSREKKESFPLTVTSAQKNPTAFYLCASSPGTASSSYEQYFGPGTRLTVT.

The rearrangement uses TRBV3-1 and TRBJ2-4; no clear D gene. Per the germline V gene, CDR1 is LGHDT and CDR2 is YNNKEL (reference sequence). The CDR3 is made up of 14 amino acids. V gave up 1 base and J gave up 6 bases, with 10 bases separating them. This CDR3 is CASSQAAPGNIQYF. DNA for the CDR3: TGTGCCAGCAGCCAAGCTGCCCCGGGAAACATTCAGTACTTC.

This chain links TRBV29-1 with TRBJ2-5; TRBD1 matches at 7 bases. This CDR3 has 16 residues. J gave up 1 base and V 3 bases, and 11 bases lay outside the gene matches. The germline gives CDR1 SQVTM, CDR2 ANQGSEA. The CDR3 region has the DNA TGCAGCGTTGATGCCCCCGACAGGGTCCTCCAAGAGACCCAGTACTTC. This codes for CSVDAPDRVLQETQYF.

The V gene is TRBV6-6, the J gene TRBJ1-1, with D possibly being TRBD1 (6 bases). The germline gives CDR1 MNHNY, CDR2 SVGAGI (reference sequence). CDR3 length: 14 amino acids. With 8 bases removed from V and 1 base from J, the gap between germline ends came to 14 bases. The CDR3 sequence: CASELGGGNTEAFF. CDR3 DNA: TGTGCCAGCGAGTTAGGGGGAGGGAACACTGAAGCTTTCTTT.